This T cell receptor (beta chain) originates from a study of T cell changes during pregnancy in multiple sclerosis. Per the germline V gene, CDR1 is MNHEY and CDR2 is SVGAGI. The CDR3 has 15 residues. V was clipped by 5 bases and J by 5 bases; unmatched bases: 6. The table came from immunoSEQ multiplex PCR; TCRdb's copy has only in-frame clones and leaves some out. The sample contains 55,000 or so clones, around 90% of which appear only once. The TCR was taken from a female donor with multiple sclerosis, enrolled in a pregnancy study. Here the sequenced sample was CD4+ T cells from peripheral blood mononuclear cells, taken in the first trimester of pregnancy. The chain joins TRBV6-5 to TRBJ2-1; TRBD1 aligns across 10 bases. The CDR3 loop reads CASSHPGQGHNEQFF. CDR3 coding DNA: TGTGCCAGCAGTCATCCGGGACAGGGGCACAATGAGCAGTTCTTC.